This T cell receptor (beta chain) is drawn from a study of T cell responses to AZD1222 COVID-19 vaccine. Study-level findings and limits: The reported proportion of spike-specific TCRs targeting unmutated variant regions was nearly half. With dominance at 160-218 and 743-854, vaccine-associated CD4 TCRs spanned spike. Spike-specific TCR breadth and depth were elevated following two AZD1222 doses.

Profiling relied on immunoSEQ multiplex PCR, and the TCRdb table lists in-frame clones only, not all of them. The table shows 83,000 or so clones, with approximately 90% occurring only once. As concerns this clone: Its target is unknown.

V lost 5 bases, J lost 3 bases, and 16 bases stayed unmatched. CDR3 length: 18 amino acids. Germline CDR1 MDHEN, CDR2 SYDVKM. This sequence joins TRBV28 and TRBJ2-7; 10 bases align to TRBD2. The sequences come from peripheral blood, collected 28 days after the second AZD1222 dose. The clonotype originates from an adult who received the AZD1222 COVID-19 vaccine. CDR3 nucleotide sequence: TGTGCCAGCAGTCCACACGGCGGGGCTAGCGGGAGCTTCTACGAGCAGTACTTC. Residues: CASSPHGGASGSFYEQYF.